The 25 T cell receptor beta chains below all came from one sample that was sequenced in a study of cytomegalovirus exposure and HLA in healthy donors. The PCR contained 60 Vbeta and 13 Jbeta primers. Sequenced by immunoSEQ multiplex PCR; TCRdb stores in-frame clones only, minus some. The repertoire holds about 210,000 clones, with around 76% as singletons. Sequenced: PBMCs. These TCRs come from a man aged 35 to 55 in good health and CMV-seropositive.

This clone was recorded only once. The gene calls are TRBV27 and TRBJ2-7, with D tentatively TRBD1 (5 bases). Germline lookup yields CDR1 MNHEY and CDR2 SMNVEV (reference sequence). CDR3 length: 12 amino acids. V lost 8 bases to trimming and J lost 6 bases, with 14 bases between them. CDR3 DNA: TGTGCCAGCTCAGCGCAGGGTAGCGAGCAGTACTTC. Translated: CASSAQGSEQYF.

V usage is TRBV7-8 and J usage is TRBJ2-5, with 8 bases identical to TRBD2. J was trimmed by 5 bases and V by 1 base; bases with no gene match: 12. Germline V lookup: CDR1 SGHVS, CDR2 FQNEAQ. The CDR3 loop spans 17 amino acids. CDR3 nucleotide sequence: TGTGCCAGCAGCTTAGGGGTCGGCGGGAGGACGGAGGAGACCCAGTACTTC. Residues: CASSLGVGGRTEETQYF.

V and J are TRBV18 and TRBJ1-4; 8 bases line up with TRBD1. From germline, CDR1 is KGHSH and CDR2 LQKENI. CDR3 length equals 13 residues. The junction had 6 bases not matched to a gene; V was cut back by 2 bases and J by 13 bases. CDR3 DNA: TGTGCCAGCTCACCAGCCCAGGGGGCTCGACTGTTTTTT. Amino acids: CASSPAQGARLFF.

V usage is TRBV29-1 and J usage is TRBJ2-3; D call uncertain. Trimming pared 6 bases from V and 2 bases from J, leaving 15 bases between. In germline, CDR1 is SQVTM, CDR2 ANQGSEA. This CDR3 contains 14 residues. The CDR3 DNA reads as TGCAGCGTCGATCCGGGTCTTCACACAGATACGCAGTATTTT. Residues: CSVDPGLHTDTQYF.

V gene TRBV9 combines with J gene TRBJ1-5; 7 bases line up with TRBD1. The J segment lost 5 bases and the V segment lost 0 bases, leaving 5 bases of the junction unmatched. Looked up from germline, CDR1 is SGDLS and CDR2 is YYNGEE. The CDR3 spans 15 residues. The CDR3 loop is CASSVGQGVDQPQHF. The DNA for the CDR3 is TGTGCCAGCAGCGTAGGCCAGGGGGTCGATCAGCCCCAGCATTTT.

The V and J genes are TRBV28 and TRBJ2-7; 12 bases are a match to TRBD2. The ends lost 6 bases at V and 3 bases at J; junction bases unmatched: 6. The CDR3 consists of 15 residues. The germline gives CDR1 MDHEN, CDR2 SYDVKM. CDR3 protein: CASRLTSGRNYEQYF. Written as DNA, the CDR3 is TGTGCCAGCAGACTTACTAGCGGGAGGAACTACGAGCAGTACTTC.

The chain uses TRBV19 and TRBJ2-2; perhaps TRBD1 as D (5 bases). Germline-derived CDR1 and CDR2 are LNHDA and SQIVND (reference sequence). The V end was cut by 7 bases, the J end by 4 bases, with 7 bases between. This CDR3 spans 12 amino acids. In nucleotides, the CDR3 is TGTGCCAGTATAGGGGTCACCGGGGAGCTGTTTTTT. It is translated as CASIGVTGELFF.

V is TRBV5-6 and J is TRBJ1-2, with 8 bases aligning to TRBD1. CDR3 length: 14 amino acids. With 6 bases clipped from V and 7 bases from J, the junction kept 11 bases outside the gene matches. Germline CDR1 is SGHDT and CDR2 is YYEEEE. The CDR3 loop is CASIHLAGGGGYTF. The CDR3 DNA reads TGTGCCAGCATCCATCTTGCAGGGGGCGGTGGCTACACCTTC.

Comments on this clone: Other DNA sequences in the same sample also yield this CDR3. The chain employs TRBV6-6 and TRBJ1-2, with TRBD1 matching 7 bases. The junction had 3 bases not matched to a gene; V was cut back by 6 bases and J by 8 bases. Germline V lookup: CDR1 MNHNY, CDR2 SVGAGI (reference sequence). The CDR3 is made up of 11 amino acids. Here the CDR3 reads CASRDRIGYTF. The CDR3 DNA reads TGTGCCAGCAGGGACAGGATCGGCTACACCTTC.

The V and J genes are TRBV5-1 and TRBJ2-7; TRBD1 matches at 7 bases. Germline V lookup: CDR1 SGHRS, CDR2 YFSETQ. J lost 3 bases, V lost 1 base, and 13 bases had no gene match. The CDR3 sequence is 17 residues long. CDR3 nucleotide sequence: TGCGCCAGCAGCTTGAGCCCCCGGCCGGGACAGATCTACGAGCAGTACTTC. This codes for CASSLSPRPGQIYEQYF.

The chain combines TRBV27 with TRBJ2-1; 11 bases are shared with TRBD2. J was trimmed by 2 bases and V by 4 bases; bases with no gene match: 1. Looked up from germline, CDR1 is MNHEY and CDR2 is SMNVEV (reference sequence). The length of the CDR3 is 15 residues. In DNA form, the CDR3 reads TGTGCCAGCAGTTATAGCGGGAGGGCCTACAATGAGCAGTTCTTC. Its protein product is CASSYSGRAYNEQFF.

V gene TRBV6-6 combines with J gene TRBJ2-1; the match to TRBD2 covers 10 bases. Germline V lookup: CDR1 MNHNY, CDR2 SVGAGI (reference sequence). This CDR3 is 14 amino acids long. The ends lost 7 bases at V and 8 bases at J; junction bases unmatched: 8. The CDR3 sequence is CASTEPGLAYEQFF. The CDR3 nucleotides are TGTGCCAGCACCGAACCGGGACTAGCGTATGAGCAGTTCTTC.

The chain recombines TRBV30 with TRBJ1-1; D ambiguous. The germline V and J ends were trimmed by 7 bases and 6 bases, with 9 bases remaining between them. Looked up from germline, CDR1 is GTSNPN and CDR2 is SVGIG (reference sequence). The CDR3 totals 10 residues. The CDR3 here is CASLEAEAFF. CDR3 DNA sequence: TGTGCCTCATTAGAGGCTGAAGCTTTCTTT.

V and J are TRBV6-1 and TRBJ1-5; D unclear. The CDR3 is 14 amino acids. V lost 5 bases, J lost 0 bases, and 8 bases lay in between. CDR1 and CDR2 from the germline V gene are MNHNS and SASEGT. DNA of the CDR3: TGTGCCAGCAGTTCGGGTAGTAGCAATCAGCCCCAGCATTTT. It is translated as CASSSGSSNQPQHF.

In DNA, the CDR3 is TGTGCCAGCAGCTTGGACAGGGGGGATGAGCAGTTCTTC. Its translation is CASSLDRGDEQFF. The gene calls are TRBV11-3 and TRBJ2-1; 10 positions match TRBD1. J gave up 8 bases and V 3 bases, and 1 base lay outside the gene matches. CDR3 size: 13 residues. Per the germline V gene, CDR1 is SGHNT and CDR2 is YENEEA.

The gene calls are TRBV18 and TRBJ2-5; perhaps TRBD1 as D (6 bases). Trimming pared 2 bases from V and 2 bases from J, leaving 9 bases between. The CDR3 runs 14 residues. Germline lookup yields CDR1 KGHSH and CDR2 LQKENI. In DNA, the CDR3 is TGTGCCAGCTCACCAATGAGGGGGCAAGAGACCCAGTACTTC. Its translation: CASSPMRGQETQYF. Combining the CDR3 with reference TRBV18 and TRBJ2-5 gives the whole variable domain NAGVMQNPRHLVRRRGQEARLRCSPMKGHSHVYWYRQLPEEGLKFMVYLQKENIIDESGMPKERFSAEFPKEGPSILRIQQVVRGDSAAYFCASSPMRGQETQYFGPGTRLLVL.

The CDR3 DNA reads as TGTGCCAGCAGTTTAGGAGGGGCTTACACTGAAGCTTTCTTT. The encoded protein is CASSLGGAYTEAFF. The chain uses TRBV27 and TRBJ1-1; D possibly corresponds to TRBD1 (5 bases). This CDR3 region has 14 residues. Germline lookup yields CDR1 MNHEY and CDR2 SMNVEV (reference sequence). V shed 2 bases and J shed 3 bases, with 10 bases lying between them.

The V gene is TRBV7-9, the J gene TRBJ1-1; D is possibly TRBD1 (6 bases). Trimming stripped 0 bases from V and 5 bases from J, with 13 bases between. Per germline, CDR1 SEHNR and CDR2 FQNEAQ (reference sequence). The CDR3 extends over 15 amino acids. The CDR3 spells CASSLAGGAVTEAFF. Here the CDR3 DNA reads TGTGCCAGCAGCTTAGCGGGGGGGGCGGTTACTGAAGCTTTCTTT.

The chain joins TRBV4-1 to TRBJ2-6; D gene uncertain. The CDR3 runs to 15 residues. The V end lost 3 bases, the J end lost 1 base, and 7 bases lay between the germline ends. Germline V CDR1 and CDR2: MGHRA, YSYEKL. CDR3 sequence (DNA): TGCGCCAGCAGCCATGAACAATCTGGGGCCAACGTCCTGACTTTC. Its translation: CASSHEQSGANVLTF.

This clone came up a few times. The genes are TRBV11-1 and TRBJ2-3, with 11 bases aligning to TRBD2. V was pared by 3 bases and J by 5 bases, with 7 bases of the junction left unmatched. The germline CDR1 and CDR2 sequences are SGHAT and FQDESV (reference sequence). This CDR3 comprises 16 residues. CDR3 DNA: TGTGCCAGCAGCTTCTGGGCTAGCGGGAGGATAGATACGCAGTATTTT. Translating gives CASSFWASGRIDTQYF.

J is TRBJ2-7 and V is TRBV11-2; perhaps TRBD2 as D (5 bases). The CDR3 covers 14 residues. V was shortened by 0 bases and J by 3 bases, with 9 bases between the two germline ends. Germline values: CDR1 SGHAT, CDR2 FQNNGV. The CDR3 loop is CASSLDIGSYEQYV. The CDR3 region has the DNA TGTGCCAGCAGCTTAGATATAGGGAGCTACGAGCAGTACGTC.

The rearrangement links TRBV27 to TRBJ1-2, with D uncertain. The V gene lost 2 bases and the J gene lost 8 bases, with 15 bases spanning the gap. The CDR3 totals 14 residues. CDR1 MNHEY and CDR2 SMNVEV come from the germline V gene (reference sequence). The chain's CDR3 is CASSLMGSPMGYTF. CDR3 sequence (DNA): TGTGCCAGCAGTTTAATGGGCAGCCCTATGGGCTACACCTTC.

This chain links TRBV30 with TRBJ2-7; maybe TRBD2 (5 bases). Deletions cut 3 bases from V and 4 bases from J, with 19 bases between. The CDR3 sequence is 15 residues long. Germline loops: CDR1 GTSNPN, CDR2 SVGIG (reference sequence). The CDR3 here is CAWSAPGMLLYEQYF. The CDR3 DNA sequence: TGTGCCTGGAGCGCACCCGGGATGCTCCTTTACGAGCAGTACTTC.

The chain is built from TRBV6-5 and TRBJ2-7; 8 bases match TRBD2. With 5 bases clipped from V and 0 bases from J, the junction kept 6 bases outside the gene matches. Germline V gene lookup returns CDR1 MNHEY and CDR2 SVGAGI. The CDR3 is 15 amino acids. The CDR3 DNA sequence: TGTGCCAGCAGTAAGACTAGCGCGATCTCCTACGAGCAGTACTTC. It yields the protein CASSKTSAISYEQYF.

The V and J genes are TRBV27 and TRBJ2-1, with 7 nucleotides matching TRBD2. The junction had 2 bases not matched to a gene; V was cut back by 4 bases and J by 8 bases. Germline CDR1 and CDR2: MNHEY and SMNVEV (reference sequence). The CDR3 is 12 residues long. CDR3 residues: CASSSTSYEQFF. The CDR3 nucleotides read TGTGCCAGCAGTTCGACTAGCTATGAGCAGTTCTTC.